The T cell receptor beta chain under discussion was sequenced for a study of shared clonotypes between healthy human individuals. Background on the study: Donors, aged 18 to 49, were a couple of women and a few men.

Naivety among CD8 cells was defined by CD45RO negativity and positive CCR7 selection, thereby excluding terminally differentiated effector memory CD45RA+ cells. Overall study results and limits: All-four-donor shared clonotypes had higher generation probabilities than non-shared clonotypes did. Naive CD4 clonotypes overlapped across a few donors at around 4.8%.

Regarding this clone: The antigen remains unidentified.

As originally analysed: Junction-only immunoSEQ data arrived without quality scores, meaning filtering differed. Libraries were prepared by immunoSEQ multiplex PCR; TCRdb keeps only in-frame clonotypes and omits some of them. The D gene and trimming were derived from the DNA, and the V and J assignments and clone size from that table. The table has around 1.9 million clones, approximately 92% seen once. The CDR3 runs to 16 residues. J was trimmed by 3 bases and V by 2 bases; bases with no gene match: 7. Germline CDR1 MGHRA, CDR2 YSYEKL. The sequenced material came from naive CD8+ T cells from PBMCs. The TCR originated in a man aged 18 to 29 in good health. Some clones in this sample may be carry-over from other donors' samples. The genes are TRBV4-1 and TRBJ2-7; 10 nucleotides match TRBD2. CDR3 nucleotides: TGCGCCAGCAGCCAAAGTTCTAGCGGGAGAAACTACGAGCAGTACTTC. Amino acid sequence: CASSQSSSGRNYEQYF.